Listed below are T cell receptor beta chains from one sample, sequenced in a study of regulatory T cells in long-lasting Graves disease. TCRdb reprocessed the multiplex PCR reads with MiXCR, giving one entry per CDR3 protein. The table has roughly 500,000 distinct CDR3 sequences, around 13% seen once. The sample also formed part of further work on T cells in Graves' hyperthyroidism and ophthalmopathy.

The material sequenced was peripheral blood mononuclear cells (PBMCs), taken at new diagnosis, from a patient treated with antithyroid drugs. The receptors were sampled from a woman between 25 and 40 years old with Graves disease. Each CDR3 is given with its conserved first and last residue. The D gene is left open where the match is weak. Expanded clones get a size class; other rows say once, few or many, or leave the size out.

TGTGCCAGCAGACTACTTAGCAGTTACGGGACAGGGGGCTATGGCTACACCTTC	CASRLLSSYGTGGYGYTF	TRBV6-1	NA	18	TRBJ1-2	TRBD1
TGTGCCAGCTCACCAGGGTTGGAAGACAATGAGCAGTTCTTC	CASSPGLEDNEQFF	TRBV18	few	14	TRBJ2-1	NA
TGTGCCAGCAGCTTATATCCCGTAGAGGGAGGGCCGAGGAATGAGCAGTTCTTC	CASSLYPVEGGPRNEQFF	TRBV11-2	many	18	TRBJ2-1	TRBD2
TGTGCCAGCAGACCTGGGGGGGCAGGGGGCACTGAAGCTTTCTTT	CASRPGGAGGTEAFF	TRBV11-2	NA	15	TRBJ1-1	TRBD1
TGTGCCAGCAGCTTATATCTCGAAACGACCCAGTACTTC	CASSLYLETTQYF	TRBV7-2	NA	13	TRBJ2-5	NA
TGTGCCAGCAGCGTAGCGGGACTAGCGGGAGCGGCAGATACGCAGTATTTT	CASSVAGLAGAADTQYF	TRBV9	many	17	TRBJ2-3	TRBD2
TGTGCCAGCAGTCCGTCGATGGGGTTGTATGGCTACACCTTC	CASSPSMGLYGYTF	TRBV28	many	14	TRBJ1-2	NA
TGTGCCTGCCAGGGAGGGGGCATCCAAGAGACCCAGTACTTC	CACQGGGIQETQYF	TRBV30	NA	14	TRBJ2-5	NA
TGTGCCAGCAGCCCGACCCTAGCGGGAGGCGGCGGGGAGCTGTTTTTT	CASSPTLAGGGGELFF	TRBV12-3/TRBV12-4	many	16	TRBJ2-2	TRBD2
TGTGCCAGCAGCCCCGAACAGGGAGGTAATTCACCCCTCCACTTT	CASSPEQGGNSPLHF	TRBV28	many	15	TRBJ1-6	NA